A single sample is the source of the 15 T cell receptor beta chains below, sequenced in a study of Ad26.COV2.S vaccination and SARS-CoV-2 variants. Sequencing used immunoSEQ multiplex PCR; TCRdb keeps in-frame clones, though not all of them. Found here are 250,000 to 300,000 clones, about 89% of them singletons; the top ten hold about 3.1%. Treatment noted: roughly 20 received Ad26.COV2.S at low or high dose, single or two shots; several received placebo; per-sample allocation not given. It was on day 63 after the first vaccine or placebo injection that samples were taken. The sequences come from peripheral blood, collected in a trial of Ad26.COV2.S vaccine versus placebo. These receptors were obtained from a person between 18 and 60 years old who received the Ad26.COV2.S COVID-19 vaccine or a placebo.

This rearrangement joins TRBV6-5 to TRBJ1-1, with TRBD1 matching 9 bases. The length of the CDR3 is 15 residues. The V gene end was trimmed by 2 bases and the J gene end by 7 bases; junction bases not matched to a gene: 8. The germline V gene encodes CDR1 MNHEY and CDR2 SVGAGI. CDR3: CASSYTGGKGGEAFF. The CDR3 nucleotides are TGTGCCAGCAGTTACACAGGGGGCAAAGGGGGTGAAGCTTTCTTT.

The V and J genes are TRBV11-2 and TRBJ1-2; D not certain. Trimming pared 2 bases from V and 1 base from J, leaving 8 bases between. The V gene's germline CDR1 is SGHAT and CDR2 FQNNGV. CDR3 length: 14 amino acids. CDR3 in amino acids: CASSLSTNNYGYTF. The CDR3 DNA reads TGTGCCAGCAGCTTATCTACCAATAACTATGGCTACACCTTC.

The table lists this clone with a count of one. The CDR3 nucleotides are TGTGCCAGCAGTACAGGGGGTAGTGAGCAGTTCTTC. The encoded protein is CASSTGGSEQFF. This chain joins TRBV12-3 or TRBV12-4 and TRBJ2-1, with 8 bases fitting TRBD1. The CDR3 is 12 amino acids. J lost 9 bases, V lost 5 bases, and 3 bases had no gene match.

This chain uses TRBV3-1 (or the pseudogene TRBV3-2) with TRBJ2-1, with D possibly being TRBD1 or TRBD2 (5 bases each). The CDR3 is 13 amino acids. Trimming shortened V by 0 bases and J by 9 bases, and 9 bases separated the two germline ends. Germline lookup yields CDR1 LGHDT and CDR2 YNNKEL (reference sequence). The CDR3 DNA is TGTGCCAGCAGCCAAGATACGGGGACTGAGCAGTTCTTC. As protein: CASSQDTGTEQFF.

The V gene is TRBV7-9, the J gene TRBJ1-3; 9 nucleotides line up with TRBD1. The CDR3 covers 14 residues. The V gene end was trimmed by 5 bases and the J gene end by 2 bases; junction bases not matched to a gene: 1. Per germline, CDR1 SEHNR and CDR2 FQNEAQ (reference sequence). The CDR3 sequence is CASSRDRAGNTIYF. CDR3 DNA sequence: TGTGCCAGCAGCCGGGACAGGGCTGGAAACACCATATATTTT.

V is TRBV6-5 and J is TRBJ2-7; possibly TRBD1 or TRBD2 for D (5 bases each). Germline CDR1 reads MNHEY; CDR2 reads SVGAGI. The CDR3 loop spans 11 amino acids. The germline V and J ends were trimmed by 8 bases and 2 bases, with 7 bases remaining between them. CDR3 nucleotides: TGTGCCAGCCGGGACCCCTACGAGCAGTACTTC. Protein sequence: CASRDPYEQYF.

A note on this clone: Other DNA sequences in this sample translate to the same CDR3. The DNA for the CDR3 is TGTGCCAGTAGTATTTTGGCAGGGGTCGAGACCCAGTACTTC. Encoded protein: CASSILAGVETQYF. The chain carries TRBV19 and TRBJ2-5, with a tentative D call TRBD1 (6 bases). The CDR3 contains 14 residues. Trimming shortened V by 3 bases and J by 5 bases, and 13 bases separated the two germline ends. Germline assignment: CDR1 LNHDA and CDR2 SQIVND (reference sequence).

The rearrangement uses TRBV11-3 and TRBJ2-1; 9 bases line up with TRBD2. The CDR3 extends over 17 amino acids. The J segment lost 6 bases and the V segment lost 5 bases, leaving 14 bases of the junction unmatched. Per germline, CDR1 SGHNT and CDR2 YENEEA. The CDR3 is CASSPGRAGGQGNEQFF. The CDR3 region has the DNA TGTGCCAGCAGCCCAGGGCGAGCGGGGGGCCAGGGCAATGAGCAGTTCTTC. The entire variable domain, with the rest obtained from reference TRBV11-3 and TRBJ2-1, is as follows: EAGVVQSPRYKIIEKKQPVAFWCNPISGHNTLYWYLQNLGQGPELLIRYENEEAVDDSQLPKDRFSAERLKGVDSTLKIQPAELGDSAVYLCASSPGRAGGQGNEQFFGPGTRLTVL.

The chain uses TRBV6-5 and TRBJ2-7; 7 nucleotides agree with TRBD1. Germline values: CDR1 MNHEY, CDR2 SVGAGI. V lost 0 bases, J lost 0 bases, and 2 bases stayed unmatched. The CDR3 spans 15 residues. CDR3 protein: CASSYSKGASYEQYF. The CDR3 DNA reads as TGTGCCAGCAGTTACTCGAAGGGGGCCTCCTACGAGCAGTACTTC.

The V call is TRBV6-5, the J call TRBJ1-1, with TRBD1 identical over 8 bases. Per germline, CDR1 MNHEY and CDR2 SVGAGI. This CDR3 has 13 residues. Unmatched junction bases numbered 3, after V lost 5 bases and J lost 4 bases. Here the CDR3 reads CASSIQGGTEAFF. Written as DNA, the CDR3 is TGTGCCAGCAGTATACAGGGGGGCACTGAAGCTTTCTTT.

The V and J genes are TRBV18 and TRBJ2-7; 7 bases align to TRBD1. CDR3 size: 14 residues. The ends lost 2 bases at V and 6 bases at J; junction bases unmatched: 7. Germline V CDR1 and CDR2: KGHSH, LQKENI. DNA for the CDR3: TGTGCCAGCTCACCAGGACAGGTTATGGGCGAGCAGTACTTC. It codes for CASSPGQVMGEQYF.

The J gene is TRBJ2-3, the V gene TRBV5-5; D remains ambiguous. This CDR3 has 16 residues. Trimming took 2 bases from V and 3 from J, leaving 16 bases between them. Germline CDR1 reads SGHKS; CDR2 reads YYEKEE (reference sequence). Here the CDR3 reads CASSLSSRIPTDTQYF. In DNA form, the CDR3 reads TGTGCCAGCAGCTTATCAAGCCGTATACCTACAGATACGCAGTATTTT. Using reference TRBV5-5 and TRBJ2-3 for the parts outside the CDR3, the full variable domain is DAGVTQSPTHLIKTRGQQVTLRCSPISGHKSVSWYQQVLGQGPQFIFQYYEKEERGRGNFPDRFSARQFPNYSSELNVNALLLGDSALYLCASSLSSRIPTDTQYFGPGTRLTVL.

The chain combines TRBV7-8 with TRBJ2-1; 7 nucleotides agree with TRBD1. Trimming cost V 5 bases and J 4 bases; bases outside gene matches: 11. From germline, CDR1 is SGHVS and CDR2 FQNEAQ. The CDR3 sequence is 16 residues long. CDR3 in DNA: TGTGCCAGCAGCAAGAGCCGGGACAGCCTATACAATGAGCAGTTCTTC. Amino acids: CASSKSRDSLYNEQFF. Full variable domain (outside the CDR3, taken from reference TRBV7-8 and TRBJ2-1): GAGVSQSPRYKVAKRGQDVALRCDPISGHVSLFWYQQALGQGPEFLTYFQNEAQLDKSGLPSDRFFAERPEGSVSTLKIQRTQQEDSAVYLCASSKSRDSLYNEQFFGPGTRLTVL.

The chain couples TRBV15 to TRBJ2-4, with 11 bases that match TRBD2. Germline V gene lookup returns CDR1 LNHNV and CDR2 YYDKDF (reference sequence). Losses at the gene ends were 7 bases for V and 4 bases for J; bases not matched to a gene: 15. The CDR3 totals 18 residues. The CDR3 DNA follows: TGTGCCACCACCCTACTGAGGCTAGCGGGAGGCTATAAAAACATTCAGTACTTC. It encodes CATTLLRLAGGYKNIQYF.

The chain carries TRBV2 and TRBJ1-5; 7 positions match TRBD1. The trim removed 6 bases at V and 0 bases at J, leaving 5 bases unmatched. This CDR3 is built from 15 residues. Germline V gives CDR1 SNHLY, CDR2 FYNNEI. The CDR3 loop is CASRGQPYSNQPQHF. As DNA, the CDR3 is TGTGCCAGCAGGGGACAGCCATATAGCAATCAGCCCCAGCATTTT.